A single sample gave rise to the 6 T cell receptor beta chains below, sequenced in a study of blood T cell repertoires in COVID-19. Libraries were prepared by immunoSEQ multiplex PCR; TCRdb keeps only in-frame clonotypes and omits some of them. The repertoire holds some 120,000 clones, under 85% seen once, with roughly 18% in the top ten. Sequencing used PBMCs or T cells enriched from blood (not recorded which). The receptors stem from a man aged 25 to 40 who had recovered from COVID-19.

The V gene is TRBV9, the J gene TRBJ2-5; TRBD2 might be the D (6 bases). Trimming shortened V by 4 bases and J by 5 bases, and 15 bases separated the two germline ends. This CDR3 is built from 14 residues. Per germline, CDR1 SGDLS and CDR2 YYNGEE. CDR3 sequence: CASSLTGGGETQYF. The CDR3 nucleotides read TGTGCCAGCAGCCTTACAGGTGGGGGGGAGACCCAGTACTTC.

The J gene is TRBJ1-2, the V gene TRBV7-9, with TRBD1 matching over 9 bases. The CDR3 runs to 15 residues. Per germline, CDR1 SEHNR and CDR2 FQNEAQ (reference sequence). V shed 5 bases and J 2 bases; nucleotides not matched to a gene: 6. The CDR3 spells CASSPTGGANYGYTF. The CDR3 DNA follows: TGTGCCAGCAGCCCTACAGGGGGCGCGAACTATGGCTACACCTTC.

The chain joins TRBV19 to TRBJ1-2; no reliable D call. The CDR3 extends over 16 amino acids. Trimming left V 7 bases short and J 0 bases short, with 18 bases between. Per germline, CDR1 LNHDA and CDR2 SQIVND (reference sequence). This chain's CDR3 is CASNLHPDLTNYGYTF. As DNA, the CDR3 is TGTGCCAGTAACCTGCACCCGGACTTGACTAACTATGGCTACACCTTC.

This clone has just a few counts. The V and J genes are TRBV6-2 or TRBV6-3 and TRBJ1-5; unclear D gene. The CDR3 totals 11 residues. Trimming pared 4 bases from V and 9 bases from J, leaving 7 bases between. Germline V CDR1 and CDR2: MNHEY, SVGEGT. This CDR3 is CASSSPGPQHF. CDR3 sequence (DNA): TGTGCCAGCAGTTCTCCGGGGCCCCAGCATTTT.

The CDR3, as DNA: TGTGCCAGCAGCCAAGGGTTACTTCACGAGTCAGGAGATACGCAGTATTTT. Translating gives CASSQGLLHESGDTQYF. The chain links TRBV3-1 (or the pseudogene TRBV3-2) to TRBJ2-3, with D hard to call. V gave up 1 base and J gave up 5 bases, with 19 bases separating them. This CDR3 is 17 amino acids long. From germline, CDR1 is LGHDT and CDR2 YNNKEL (reference sequence).

CDR3 in amino acids: CSVEVGGTLHF. The CDR3 bases are TGCAGCGTTGAAGTTGGGGGGACCCTCCACTTT. The rearrangement uses TRBV29-1 and TRBJ1-6, with a tentative D call TRBD1 (5 bases). Germline values: CDR1 SQVTM, CDR2 ANQGSEA. The V end lost 1 base, the J end lost 14 bases, and 9 bases lay between the germline ends. The CDR3 length is 11 residues.